This T cell receptor beta chain emerged from a study of cytomegalovirus exposure and HLA in healthy donors. Whole-study findings and limits: A link between a missense DCLRE1C variant and TCR beta V- and J-gene trimming emerged from a later analysis. Relative to the approximately 680-donor mean, N-insertions were reportedly fewer in an Asian-associated ancestry cluster in a later analysis. Per a later analysis, 18,000 or so TCR beta sequences showed association with HLA alleles at 0.05 false discovery rate. A highly shared variant cluster was judged a likely technical artifact.

The CDR3 is 16 amino acids. V dropped 7 bases and J dropped 1; count of bases not matched to a gene: 10. Germline CDR1 reads SGHVS; CDR2 reads FQNEAQ. Regarding this clone: Its antigen is as yet unknown.

PCR was performed using 60 Vbeta and 13 Jbeta primers. Clones were sequenced by immunoSEQ multiplex PCR, and TCRdb holds only the in-frame ones, with some missing. The sample shows fewer than 90,000 clones, about three quarters of them seen only once. The genes are TRBV7-8 and TRBJ2-7; the match to TRBD1 covers 10 bases. This TCR came from a man younger than 45 in good health and CMV-seropositive. Sequenced input: PBMCs. Here the CDR3 reads CASIPIAGQGSYEQYF. The CDR3 bases are TGTGCCAGCATACCCATCGCGGGACAGGGGTCCTACGAGCAGTACTTC.